This passage covers 8 T cell receptor beta chains from one sample sequenced in a study of T cell changes during pregnancy in multiple sclerosis. Assay used: immunoSEQ multiplex PCR; TCRdb lists only in-frame clones, some missing. The sample has over 80,000 clones, roughly nine tenths seen once. The sample was peripheral blood, taken in the second trimester of pregnancy. These receptors originate from a female donor in good health, enrolled as a control in a pregnancy study.

V is TRBV6-1 and J is TRBJ2-7; 12 bases match TRBD1. V dropped 0 bases and J dropped 5; count of bases not matched to a gene: 2. Looked up from germline, CDR1 is MNHNS and CDR2 is SASEGT. This CDR3 region has 15 residues. CDR3 nucleotide sequence: TGTGCCAGCAGTGAAGCCGGGACAGGGGGCAACGAGCAGTACTTC. It translates to CASSEAGTGGNEQYF.

The gene calls are TRBV9 and TRBJ2-1; D remains ambiguous. V lost 2 bases and J 3 bases, leaving 6 bases between the germline ends. The CDR3 runs to 13 residues. Germline assignment: CDR1 SGDLS and CDR2 YYNGEE. CDR3 DNA: TGTGCCAGCAGCGTTACTGACTACAATGAGCAGTTCTTC. It translates to CASSVTDYNEQFF.

V is TRBV6-4 and J is TRBJ2-3; 9 bases fit TRBD2. The CDR3 loop spans 14 amino acids. The germline V gene has CDR1 MRHNA and CDR2 SNTAGT. The junction had 2 bases not matched to a gene; V was cut back by 3 bases and J by 4 bases. The CDR3 protein is CASSEREGPDTQYF. The CDR3 region has the DNA TGTGCCAGCAGTGAGCGGGAGGGCCCAGATACGCAGTATTTT.

The V gene is TRBV19, the J gene TRBJ1-2; D is possibly TRBD1 (6 bases). The CDR3 has 15 amino acids. Germline CDR1 reads LNHDA; CDR2 reads SQIVND (reference sequence). Trimming stripped 3 bases from V and 4 bases from J, with 15 bases between. The CDR3 loop reads CASSMMRTGSYGYTF. The CDR3 nucleotides are TGTGCCAGTAGTATGATGAGAACAGGGAGCTATGGCTACACCTTC. Variable domain in full (rest from reference TRBV19 and TRBJ1-2): DGGITQSPKYLFRKEGQNVTLSCEQNLNHDAMYWYRQDPGQGLRLIYYSQIVNDFQKGDIAEGYSVSREKKESFPLTVTSAQKNPTAFYLCASSMMRTGSYGYTFGSGTRLTVV.

CDR3 nucleotides: TGTGCCAGCTCTCCCGGGACAGGGGCCCGGACCCTCCACTTT. It specifies CASSPGTGARTLHF. The chain links TRBV18 to TRBJ1-6; TRBD1 aligns across 10 bases. This CDR3 is 14 amino acids long. Germline trimming cut 6 bases from V and 14 bases from J; bases unmatched to any gene: 10. Germline V gene lookup returns CDR1 KGHSH and CDR2 LQKENI.

This chain joins TRBV11-3 and TRBJ2-1; 8 nucleotides match TRBD1. Unmatched junction bases numbered 6, after V lost 1 base and J lost 7 bases. This CDR3 spans 15 amino acids. Germline loops: CDR1 SGHNT, CDR2 YENEEA. The CDR3 spells CASSLAGGRYNEQFF. The CDR3 DNA sequence: TGTGCCAGCAGCTTAGCAGGGGGCAGGTATAATGAGCAGTTCTTC.

The chain recombines TRBV11-2 with TRBJ2-1; TRBD1 agrees at 7 bases. CDR3 length: 17 amino acids. V shed 1 base and J 6 bases; nucleotides not matched to a gene: 12. Germline V CDR1 and CDR2: SGHAT, FQNNGV. CDR3 in DNA: TGTGCCAGCAGCTTAGTAGTTAGACAGGGTGGACTCAATGAGCAGTTCTTC. Its protein is CASSLVVRQGGLNEQFF.

This clone showed up just a few times. J is TRBJ1-3 and V is TRBV9; 7 bases agree with TRBD1. The CDR3 spans 17 residues. Trimming took 4 bases from V and 0 from J; bases not matched to a gene: 10. Germline-derived CDR1 and CDR2 are SGDLS and YYNGEE. This CDR3 reads CASSLTGTANSGNTIYF. The CDR3 nucleotides read TGTGCCAGCAGCCTGACCGGGACAGCGAACTCTGGAAACACCATATATTTT.